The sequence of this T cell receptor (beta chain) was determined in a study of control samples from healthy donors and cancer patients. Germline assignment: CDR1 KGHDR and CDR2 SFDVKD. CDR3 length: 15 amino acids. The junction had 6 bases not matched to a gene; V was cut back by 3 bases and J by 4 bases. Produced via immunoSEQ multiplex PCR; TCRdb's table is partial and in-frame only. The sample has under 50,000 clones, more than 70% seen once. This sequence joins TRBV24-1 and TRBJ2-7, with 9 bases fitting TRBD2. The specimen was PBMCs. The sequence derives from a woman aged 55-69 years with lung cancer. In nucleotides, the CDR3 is TGTGCCACCAGTGATCCGACTAGCGGAGATTACGAGCAGTACTTC. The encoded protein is CATSDPTSGDYEQYF.